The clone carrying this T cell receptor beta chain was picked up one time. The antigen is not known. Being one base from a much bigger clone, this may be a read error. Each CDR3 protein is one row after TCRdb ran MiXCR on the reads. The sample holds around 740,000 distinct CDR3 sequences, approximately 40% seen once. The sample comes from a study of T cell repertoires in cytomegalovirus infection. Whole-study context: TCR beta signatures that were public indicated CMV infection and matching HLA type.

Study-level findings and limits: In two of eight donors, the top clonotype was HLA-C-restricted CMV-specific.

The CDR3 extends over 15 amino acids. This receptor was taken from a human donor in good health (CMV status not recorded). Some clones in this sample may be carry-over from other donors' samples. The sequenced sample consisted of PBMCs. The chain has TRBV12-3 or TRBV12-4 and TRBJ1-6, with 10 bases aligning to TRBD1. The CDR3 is CVSSPGQGQNSPLHF. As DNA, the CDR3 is TGTGTCAGCAGCCCGGGACAGGGGCAAAATTCACCCCTCCACTTT.